This section outlines one TCR beta chain sequence together with its context. In this sample, this clone turned up once. Its antigen specificity is not known. No clone much larger than this one lies a single base away; base qualities are absent. This specimen belongs to a study of cytomegalovirus exposure and HLA in healthy donors listed by TCRdb under 2017. About the full investigation: An earlier analysis of about 560 of the donors reported 276 Gb of sequence data and roughly 120 million unique TCR beta sequences obtained from some 200 million T cells. An early release that covered more than 550 HLA-typed donors contained about 300 gigabases of sequencing data and about 93 million unique TCR sequences. Of the roughly 400 genotyped donors, roughly 80% were placed in the genetic ancestry cluster associated with self-reported Caucasian donors. The study was designed to test whether signatures of past pathogen exposure could be identified by cataloging public T cell receptors. The study used immunosequencing to profile the T cell repertoires of hundreds of subjects and linked those repertoires to cytomegalovirus serostatus. In addition to the first cohort of 666 subjects, a separate validation cohort of under 150 different subjects was used. High-throughput TCR immunosequencing, statistical association of individual TCRs with disease status, and machine learning were combined to predict cytomegalovirus infection status. In a later analysis, previously published TCR beta repertoires from more than 500 donors were re-analyzed and high-resolution HLA genotyping was added so that TCR occurrence patterns could be studied. Rather than using new phenotypic data, the later analysis identified candidate immune exposures from TCR beta sequences and from how often those sequences occurred across donors. An earlier analysis of about 620 of the donors applied high-throughput TCR beta sequencing to assess whether each TCR beta V gene segment acted as functional or pseudogenic. Alongside the repertoire data, information on donor age, sex, ethnicity and CMV serostatus was compiled. A later genetic analysis used genome-wide SNP genotypes for about 60% of the roughly 700 donors, treating that subset as a discovery cohort. All discovery cohort repertoires had been generated using a single sequencing platform. Both class I and class II loci were covered by HLA typing, at four-digit resolution. Typing coverage differed by locus: A, B, C, DRB1 and DQB1 were typed in roughly 629-640 donors, DQA1 in about 510, DPA1 in approximately 600, and DPB1 in 472. About 5 DR-DQ haplotypes were handled as single units for association and clustering, since linkage in the cohort was strong. Among around 400 genotyped donors of the cohort, an average of around 240,000 unique TCR beta nucleotide sequences were sequenced per donor, around 18% of them non-productive. Study-wide conclusions, independent of this receptor: The classifier was reported to diagnose cytomegalovirus status with high specificity and sensitivity in both the original cohort and the validation cohort. The only immune exposure information available for the cohort was CMV serostatus. In an earlier analysis of some 540 of the donors, most TCR beta V segments appeared in productive rearrangements about 87% or about 30% of the time, broadly matching IMGT annotations. A group of highly shared sequence variants was considered likely to be a technical artifact of the sequencing pipeline. Linkage disequilibrium might explain the correlated functional status among segregating V segments, but an unknown experimental factor could not be ruled out. Some IMGT-functional V segments, including TRBV6-2 and TRBV6-3, could not be told apart with the 87-base-pair reads, so those segments were excluded. Compared with equally common non-associated chains, HLA-associated TCR beta chains in a later analysis were more clonally expanded and had lower generation probabilities. A later analysis reported that several top co-occurrence clusters appeared linked to parvovirus B19, influenza, CMV and Epstein-Barr virus. A later analysis associated about 17,000 TCR beta sequences with specific HLA alleles at a false discovery rate of 0.05. A later analysis found that most CMV-associated TCR beta chains appeared HLA-restricted, with HLA associations seemingly driven largely by CMV exposure. An association between a missense DCLRE1C variant and V-gene and J-gene trimming of TCR beta chains was found in a later genetic analysis and replicated in an independent cohort. Because counts were too low, seventeen rarely observed V segments, including chromosome 9 orphons, were left out of the earlier analysis of roughly 600 of the donors. According to a later analysis, TCR association rates differed among HLA loci, with DRB1 alleles showing the most associated TCRs and HLA-C alleles showing the fewest. The presence/absence analyses assumed that sequencing depth was roughly uniform across donors, and that assumption may not be true. This cohort had only TCR beta chains sequenced, and the lack of alpha or paired-chain data limited which features could be detected. The authors suggested that the approach could potentially be extended to other disease states and immunological phenotypes. In a later genetic analysis, fewer N-insertions in productive TCRs were reported among donors in an Asian-associated ancestry cluster than the roughly 710-donor mean. Across donors, most TCR sequences were observed very rarely, whereas some public TCRs were present in many individuals. Because HLA typing was missing for some donors at each locus, association tests included only the typed subset. Strong co-occurrence of HLA alleles, especially DR and DQ, made assigning TCR associations to individual alleles difficult. A total of roughly 160 TCR beta chains were listed by the study as associated with cytomegalovirus. Three of the identified cytomegalovirus-associated TCR beta chains were confirmed in vitro to be specific for cytomegalovirus antigens. A further reported finding was that TCR beta sequences accurately predicted the HLA-A and HLA-B alleles for most subjects in the first cohort.

The CDR3 numbers 10 residues from cysteine through phenylalanine. Of all the DNA, just the CDR3 is kept, 30 bases in frame from base 1. V and J lose 7 bases and 5 bases, and a span of 7 bases separates them. In the germline V gene, CDR1 corresponds to SQVTM and CDR2 to ANQGSEA. The library came from the immunoSEQ multiplex PCR assay. The multiplex PCR relied on a mix of 60 forward primers for TCR Vbeta segments and 13 reverse primers for TCR Jbeta segments. The CDR3 region of rearranged TCR beta genes was amplified from genomic DNA with a multiplex PCR assay. Amplified TCR beta libraries were sequenced as 87-base-pair reads on the Illumina HiSeq System. In the source study's methods: Across the 600 to 700 repertoires, a later analysis counted approximately 83 million unique TCR beta chains, roughly 11 million of which were shared by at least two donors. Raw reads were error-corrected and collapsed into unique sequences with a nearest-neighbor algorithm that merged closely related sequences to remove PCR and sequencing errors. CDR3 sequences were aligned to IMGT reference sequences to assign V, D and J gene segments. For a sequence to be retained, a match of at least six nucleotides to both a V gene segment and a J gene segment was required. A rearrangement counted as productive if the CDR3 had no stop codons and remained in frame with V and J, and every other rearrangement counted as non-productive. CDR3 was defined by IMGT convention, running from the second conserved V-encoded cysteine to the conserved J-encoded phenylalanine. Sequences without an unambiguous match to a single V gene segment were excluded from the earlier analysis of 500 to 700 of the donors. In an earlier analysis of more than 500 of the donors, a V segment was called functional when productive rearrangements were above 56.7%, and segregating when the standard deviation between donors exceeded 5%. A statistical classification framework was built to diagnose cytomegalovirus status from the catalog of TCR beta chain sequences. V and J gene assignment, in a later analysis, came from comparing TCR nucleotide sequences with IMGT/GENE-DB human TR gene sequences. In a later analysis, CDR3 sequences and most-parsimonious VDJ recombination scenarios were assigned using the TCRdist pipeline. In a later analysis, every TCR beta chain was defined by the combination of its CDR3 amino acid sequence and its V-gene family, and reads without a unique V-gene family were dropped. As a way to deal with suspected cross-contamination and a sequencing artifact, a later analysis dropped 450 to 700 nucleotide sequences that were highly shared and had low generation probability. A later analysis calculated a clonal expansion index for each public chain from normalized within-repertoire ranks of inferred template counts. In a later analysis, generation probabilities were computed with a VDJ recombination model fitted to out-of-frame rearrangements, and the resulting probabilities were checked against IGoR. In a later analysis, TCR-TCR, TCR-HLA and TCR-CMV co-occurrence was scored with hypergeometric tests, and a repertoire-size bias correction was applied to TCR pairs. In a later analysis, false discovery rates were estimated by permuting HLA or CMV assignments 20 times. In a later analysis, co-occurring TCRs were grouped with DBSCAN, and TCRdist sequence similarity was added when clustering was performed within HLA-allele-positive subsets. Repertoires with fewer than 30,000 or more than 120,000 public chains, plus five repertoires with anomalous nucleotide sharing, were excluded from co-occurrence clustering. TCRdb limited this immuneACCESS table to in-frame rearrangements with V and J called. A share of clones is missing; checked studies link under half to unresolved V genes, and the rest is unexplained. That table supplies the V and J calls and clone size; D and trimming were determined from the DNA. Across this sample there are roughly 200,000 clones, with 82% seen only once. The ten biggest clones cover 0.5% to 0.55% of the sample.

The cohort was made up of hundreds of healthy bone marrow donors. All cohort members were sampled while nominally healthy, although unrecorded immune exposures were likely present. The donor was CMV seronegative and was included in the group of 352 seronegative cohort members. A peripheral blood sample was provided by each donor, and peripheral blood mononuclear cells were used for TCR beta sequencing. The Qiagen DNeasy Blood Extraction Kit was used to extract genomic DNA from the blood cell samples. Sequencing input: PBMCs. The clonotype was recovered from a woman in her forties or fifties in good health and CMV-seronegative. The V and J segments used are TRBV29-1 and TRBJ2-3; D gene: possibly TRBD1, on 5 matching bases. The sequenced DNA: TGCAGCGCGCAGGGAGATACGCAGTATTTT. It translates to CSAQGDTQYF.